This TCR beta chain was sequenced for a study of CD8 T cells in ankylosing spondylitis. Study-level points and caveats: It was reported that disease-linked clones were significantly enriched in matched ankylosing spondylitis synovial fluid.

As to this clonotype: Its antigen is as yet unknown.

CDR1 and CDR2 (germline): LGHNA, YNFKEQ. The CDR3 has 17 residues. V gave up 4 bases and J gave up 6 bases, with 22 bases separating them. TCRdb processed the 5' RACE reads anew with MiXCR; each CDR3 protein has one entry. The data contain under 250,000 distinct CDR3 sequences, 20% to 30% of them singletons. This rearrangement joins TRBV4-2 to TRBJ2-1, with a possible D match to TRBD2 (7 bases). This TCR was recovered from a male donor with ankylosing spondylitis or in good health (not recorded which). Sequencing was done on a sample of blood, either unsorted or a sorted T cell fraction (not recorded which). The CDR3 region is CASSLRGGRVGGNEQFF. CDR3 sequence (DNA): TGTGCCAGCAGCCTACGTGGCGGGAGAGTAGGGGGCAATGAGCAGTTCTTC.